The 11 T cell receptor beta chains below all came from one sample that was sequenced in a study of PD-1 blockade in classical Hodgkin lymphoma (dated by TCRdb to the early 2020s). Receptors were amplified or captured by the immunoSEQ multiplex PCR assay. TCRdb limited this immuneACCESS table to in-frame rearrangements with V and J called. A share of clones is missing; checked studies link under half to unresolved V genes, and the rest is unexplained. The sample has tens of thousands of clones on record, over 60% of them singletons. The ten biggest clones cover less than 3% of the sample. The time point label on this specimen signifies: cycle 1 day 1 (C1D1), immediately before nivolumab initiation. All trial patients had relapsed after autologous stem cell transplantation, with cohorts A, B and C differing in prior brentuximab vedotin exposure. A Miltenyi CD4+ T cell isolation kit was used for magnetic negative selection to purify CD4+ T cells from thawed PBMCs.

This sample comprised CD4+ T cells from blood, obtained at baseline. Receptors were obtained from a human donor with classical Hodgkin lymphoma.

V and J are TRBV7-9 and TRBJ2-6, with D tentatively TRBD2 (6 bases). The germline CDR1 and CDR2 sequences are SEHNR and FQNEAQ (reference sequence). V lost 2 bases, J lost 2 bases, and 10 bases lay in between. CDR3 length: 16 residues. CDR3 coding DNA: TGTGCCAGCAGCTTATTAGCGGCCACTGGGGCCAACGTCCTGACTTTC. This sequence encodes CASSLLAATGANVLTF.

This rearrangement joins TRBV4-1 to TRBJ2-3, with 9 bases lining up with TRBD2. The V gene's germline CDR1 is MGHRA and CDR2 YSYEKL. V lost 0 bases to trimming and J lost 3 bases; unmatched junction nucleotides: 4. The CDR3 is 16 amino acids. CDR3 loop: CASSQDLAGSTDTQYF. Written as DNA, the CDR3 is TGCGCCAGCAGCCAAGACCTAGCGGGGTCTACAGATACGCAGTATTTT.

The chain links TRBV9 to TRBJ1-2; 7 bases line up with TRBD1. The V gene end was trimmed by 2 bases and the J gene end by 7 bases; junction bases not matched to a gene: 17. The CDR3 length is 17 residues. CDR1 is SGDLS, CDR2 YYNGEE, per germline. In nucleotides, the CDR3 is TGTGCCAGCAGCGTTACCCCCTCACAGGGGACGTCGGGTGGCTACACCTTC. This codes for CASSVTPSQGTSGGYTF. The complete variable domain, with remaining parts taken from reference TRBV9 and TRBJ1-2, reads DSGVTQTPKHLITATGQRVTLRCSPRSGDLSVYWYQQSLDQGLQFLIQYYNGEERAKGNILERFSAQQFPDLHSELNLSSLELGDSALYFCASSVTPSQGTSGGYTFGSGTRLTVV.

This chain connects TRBV6-1 to TRBJ2-5; no clear D gene. The CDR3 is 15 amino acids. Germline V gives CDR1 MNHNS, CDR2 SASEGT. V was trimmed by 2 bases and J by 5 bases, leaving 15 bases between them. In nucleotides, the CDR3 is TGTGCCAGCAGTGAAAGGCCAGATCAGTTTGAGACCCAGTACTTC. Amino acid sequence: CASSERPDQFETQYF.

The chain uses TRBV6-6 and TRBJ1-2, with 9 nucleotides matching TRBD1. This CDR3 has 13 residues. With V trimmed by 6 bases and J by 4 bases, 3 bases remained unmatched. Germline CDR1 is MNHNY and CDR2 is SVGAGI (reference sequence). CDR3 sequence reads: CASSLTGGYGYTF. The CDR3 DNA is TGTGCCAGCAGCCTGACAGGGGGCTATGGCTACACCTTC.

This rearrangement joins TRBV7-8 to TRBJ2-5, with D perhaps matching TRBD2 (7 bases). The CDR3 has 17 amino acids. Trimming took 0 bases from V and 2 from J, leaving 16 bases between them. Per the germline V gene, CDR1 is SGHVS and CDR2 is FQNEAQ. CDR3 sequence: CASSLAGGPGLQETQYF. The CDR3 coding sequence is TGTGCCAGCAGCTTAGCGGGGGGGCCGGGACTACAAGAGACCCAGTACTTC.

The chain joins TRBV29-1 to TRBJ1-2; D unresolved. Germline-derived CDR1 and CDR2 are SQVTM and ANQGSEA. The CDR3 sequence is 13 residues long. V lost 7 bases and J lost 4, with 16 bases in between. CDR3 sequence reads: CSAQGPAGYGYTF. CDR3 DNA: TGCAGCGCCCAAGGACCGGCTGGCTATGGCTACACCTTC.

This sequence joins TRBV21-1 and TRBJ2-6; TRBD1 is the table's D call, not checked against the DNA. TRBV21-1 is recorded as a pseudogene. CDR3 size: 19 residues. The CDR3 nucleotides read TGTGCCAGCAGCTTCAGGGGGGCGGTCCGATTGTCTGGGGCCAACGTCCTGACTTTC. Translating gives CASSFRGAVRLSGANVLTF.

V usage is TRBV30 and J usage is TRBJ1-5, with TRBD1 matching over 7 bases. Germline V gene lookup returns CDR1 GTSNPN and CDR2 SVGIG (reference sequence). The CDR3 length is 16 residues. V shed 2 bases and J 7 bases; nucleotides not matched to a gene: 14. CDR3 sequence reads: CAWSTGTVTSHQPQHF. CDR3 in DNA: TGTGCCTGGAGTACCGGGACAGTAACCTCCCACCAGCCCCAGCATTTT.

This chain joins TRBV7-2 and TRBJ2-1; no reliable D call. Germline CDR1 reads SGHTA; CDR2 reads FQGNSA. With 7 bases removed from V and 10 bases from J, the gap between germline ends came to 14 bases. This CDR3 comprises 12 residues. As DNA, the CDR3 is TGTGCCAGCAACCTCCGCGTGGGGGAGCAGTTCTTC. Its protein is CASNLRVGEQFF. The full variable domain, completed using reference TRBV7-2 and TRBJ2-1, is GAGVSQSPSNKVTEKGKDVELRCDPISGHTALYWYRQSLGQGLEFLIYFQGNSAPDKSGLPSDRFSAERTGGSVSTLTIQRTQQEDSAVYLCASNLRVGEQFFGPGTRLTVL.

V and J are TRBV5-1 and TRBJ1-1, with no clear D. The germline V gene encodes CDR1 SGHRS and CDR2 YFSETQ. There are 10 residues in the CDR3. The germline V and J ends were trimmed by 8 bases and 6 bases, with 8 bases remaining between them. The DNA for the CDR3 is TGCGCCAGTCCCTATTCTGAAGCTTTCTTT. Translation: CASPYSEAFF.